One and the same sample provided the 5 T cell receptor beta chains below, sequenced in a study of breast tumors, draining lymph nodes, adjacent tissues. Samples came from axillary lymph nodes draining the breast cancer. MiXCR, applied by TCRdb to the multiplex PCR reads, yields one record per CDR3 protein. Of under 250,000 distinct CDR3 sequences listed, about 30% were seen once; the top ten hold 1.4%. Sequencing was performed on axillary lymph node tissue. The receptor set was obtained from a female donor with breast cancer. Some clones in this sample may be carry-over from other donors' samples.

Many counts were recorded for this clonotype. The chain employs TRBV5-1 and TRBJ2-7; the D is unclear. The CDR3 loop spans 12 amino acids. V lost 4 bases and J 2 bases, leaving 7 bases between the germline ends. Per the germline V gene, CDR1 is SGHRS and CDR2 is YFSETQ. This CDR3 reads CASSGNAYEQYF. CDR3 DNA sequence: TGCGCCAGCAGCGGAAACGCCTACGAGCAGTACTTC.

This clonotype was detected many times. This sequence joins TRBV6-6 and TRBJ2-2; possibly TRBD1 for D (6 bases). The CDR3 is 16 amino acids. The germline V and J ends were trimmed by 0 bases and 3 bases, with 11 bases remaining between them. Germline values: CDR1 MNHNY, CDR2 SVGAGI (reference sequence). CDR3 nucleotides: TGTGCCAGCAGTTACTCCCAGTGGACAGACACCGGGGAGCTGTTTTTT. Its protein is CASSYSQWTDTGELFF.

This chain uses TRBV10-2 with TRBJ2-3; TRBD2 might be the D (6 bases). V was shortened by 8 bases and J by 2 bases, with 11 bases between the two germline ends. Germline loops: CDR1 WSHSY, CDR2 SAAADI. The CDR3 extends over 13 amino acids. The CDR3 DNA follows: TGCGCCAGCTGTTGGCGGGACACAGATACGCAGTATTTT. Encoded protein: CASCWRDTDTQYF.

This clonotype showed up many times. The CDR3 coding sequence is TGTGCCAGCAGTGTTACAGGGGGCTCCTACGAGCAGTACTTC. Translated, it gives CASSVTGGSYEQYF. V is TRBV2 and J is TRBJ2-7, with 8 bases fitting TRBD1. The germline V gene encodes CDR1 SNHLY and CDR2 FYNNEI. J was trimmed by 0 bases and V by 4 bases; bases with no gene match: 2. The CDR3 covers 14 residues.

This clonotype appeared many times. The chain uses TRBV12-3 or TRBV12-4 and TRBJ2-1; D is ambiguous. With 4 bases removed from V and 1 base from J, the gap between germline ends came to 5 bases. The CDR3 covers 13 residues. CDR3 DNA: TGTGCCAGCAGTTCTTTATCCTACAATGAGCAGTTCTTC. It codes for CASSSLSYNEQFF.